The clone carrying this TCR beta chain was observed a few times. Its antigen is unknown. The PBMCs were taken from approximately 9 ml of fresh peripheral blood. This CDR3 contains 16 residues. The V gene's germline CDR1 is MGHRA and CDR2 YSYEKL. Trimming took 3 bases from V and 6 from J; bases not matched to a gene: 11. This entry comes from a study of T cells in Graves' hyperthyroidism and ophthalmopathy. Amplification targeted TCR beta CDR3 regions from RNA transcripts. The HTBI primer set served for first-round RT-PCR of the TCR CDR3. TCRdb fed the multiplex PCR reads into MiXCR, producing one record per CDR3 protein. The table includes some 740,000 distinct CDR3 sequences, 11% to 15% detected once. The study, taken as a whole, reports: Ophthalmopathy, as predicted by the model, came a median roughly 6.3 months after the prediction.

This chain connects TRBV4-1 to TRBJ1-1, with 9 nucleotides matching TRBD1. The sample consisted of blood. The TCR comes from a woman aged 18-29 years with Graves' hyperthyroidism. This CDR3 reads CASSQLKQGAFAEAFF. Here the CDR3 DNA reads TGCGCCAGCAGCCAGCTAAAACAGGGGGCCTTCGCTGAAGCTTTCTTT.